This T cell receptor (beta chain) was retrieved from a study of blood T cell repertoires in COVID-19. On the study more broadly: T cells, B-cell-depleted T cells, or PBMCs supplied cDNA or gDNA.

The assay was immunoSEQ multiplex PCR, and TCRdb's table has in-frame clones only and misses some. The sample consists of some 260,000 clones, 80% to 90% of them appearing once. Germline assignment: CDR1 SGHRS and CDR2 YFSETQ. There are 18 residues in the CDR3. The junction had 8 bases not matched to a gene; V was cut back by 4 bases and J by 1 base. The sequence was obtained from a man aged 35 to 55 who had recovered from COVID-19. Sequenced: PBMCs or T cells enriched from blood (not recorded which). V and J are TRBV5-1 and TRBJ2-1, with 13 bases aligning to TRBD2. The CDR3 here is CASSPRTSGGASYNEQFF. In DNA, the CDR3 is TGCGCCAGCAGCCCGCGGACTAGCGGGGGCGCTTCCTACAATGAGCAGTTCTTC.